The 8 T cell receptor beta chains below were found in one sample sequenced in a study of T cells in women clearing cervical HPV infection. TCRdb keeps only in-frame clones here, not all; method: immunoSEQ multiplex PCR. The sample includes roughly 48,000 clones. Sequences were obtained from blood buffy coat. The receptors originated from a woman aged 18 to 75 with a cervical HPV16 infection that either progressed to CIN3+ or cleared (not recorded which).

CDR3 region: CAGKRASTDTQYF. CDR3 bases read: TGTGCCGGCAAGCGCGCGAGCACAGATACG. The chain is built from TRBV5-4 and TRBJ2-3; no reliable D call. The read terminates 3 residues ahead of where the CDR3 ends, so the germline J gene completes it. Trimming pared 10 bases from V and 0 bases from J, leaving 12 bases between. Germline V gene lookup returns CDR1 SGHNT and CDR2 YYREEE (reference sequence). The CDR3 extends over 13 amino acids.

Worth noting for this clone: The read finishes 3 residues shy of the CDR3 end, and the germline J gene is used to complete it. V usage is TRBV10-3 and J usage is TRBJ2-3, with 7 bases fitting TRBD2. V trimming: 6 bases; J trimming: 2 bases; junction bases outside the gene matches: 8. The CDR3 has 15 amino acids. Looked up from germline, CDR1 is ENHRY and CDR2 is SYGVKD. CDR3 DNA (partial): TGTGCCATCAGACCAGCGGGACTTTCCACAGATACG. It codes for CAIRPAGLSTDT. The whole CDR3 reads CAIRPAGLSTDTQYF.

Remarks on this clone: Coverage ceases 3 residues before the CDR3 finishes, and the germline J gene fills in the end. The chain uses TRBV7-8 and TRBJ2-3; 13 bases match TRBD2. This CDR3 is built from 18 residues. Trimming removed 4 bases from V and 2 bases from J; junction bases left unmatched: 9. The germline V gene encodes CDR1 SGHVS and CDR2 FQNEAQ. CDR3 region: CASSSQGTSGKFTDTQYF. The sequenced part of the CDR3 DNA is TGTGCCAGCAGCTCCCAAGGGACTAGCGGGAAATTCACAGATACG.

The CDR3 bases that were read are TGTGCCAGCAGCGACAGGGGGCCTAATTCACCC. Its translation: CASSDRGPNSP. Given in full, the CDR3 is CASSDRGPNSPLHF. The chain combines TRBV7-9 with TRBJ1-6, with TRBD1 matching 10 bases. The read ends 3 residues before the CDR3 terminus; that terminus is restored from the germline J gene. Germline loops: CDR1 SEHNR, CDR2 FQNEAQ (reference sequence). J lost 6 bases, V lost 5 bases, and 1 base had no gene match. CDR3 size: 14 residues.

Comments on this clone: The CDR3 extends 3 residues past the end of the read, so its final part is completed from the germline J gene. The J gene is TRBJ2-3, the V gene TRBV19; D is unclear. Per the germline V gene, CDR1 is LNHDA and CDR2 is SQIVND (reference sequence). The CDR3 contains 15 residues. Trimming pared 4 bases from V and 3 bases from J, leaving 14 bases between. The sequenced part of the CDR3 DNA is TGTGCCAGTAGTAGCCCCACCCCCGGGACAGATACG. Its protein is CASSSPTPGTDT. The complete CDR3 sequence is CASSSPTPGTDTQYF. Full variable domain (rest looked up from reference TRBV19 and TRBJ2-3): DGGITQSPKYLFRKEGQNVTLSCEQNLNHDAMYWYRQDPGQGLRLIYYSQIVNDFQKGDIAEGYSVSREKKESFPLTVTSAQKNPTAFYLCASSSPTPGTDTQYFGPGTRLTVL.

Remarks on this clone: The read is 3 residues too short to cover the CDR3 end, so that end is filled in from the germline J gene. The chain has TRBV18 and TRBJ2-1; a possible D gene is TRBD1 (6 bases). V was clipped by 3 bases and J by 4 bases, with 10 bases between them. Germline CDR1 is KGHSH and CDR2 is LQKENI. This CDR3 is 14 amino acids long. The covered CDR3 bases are TGTGCCAGCTCACCCACGACAGGATACAATGAG. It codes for CASSPTTGYNE. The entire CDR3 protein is CASSPTTGYNEQFF.

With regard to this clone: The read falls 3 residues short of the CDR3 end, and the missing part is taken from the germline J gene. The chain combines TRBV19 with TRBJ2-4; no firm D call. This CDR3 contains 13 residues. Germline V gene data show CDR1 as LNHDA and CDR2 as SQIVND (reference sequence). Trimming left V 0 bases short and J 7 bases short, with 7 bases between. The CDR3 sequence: CASSIDIQNIQYF. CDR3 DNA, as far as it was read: TGTGCCAGTAGTATAGACATACAGAACATT.

CDR3 DNA (partial): TGTGCCAGCAGTGACACCGGGACTAATAATGAG. Amino acid sequence: CASSDTGTNNE. The CDR3 as a whole reads CASSDTGTNNEQFF. The chain links TRBV28 to TRBJ2-1; the match to TRBD2 covers 7 bases. The read ends 3 residues early relative to the CDR3; the germline J gene fills the gap. Germline CDR1 and CDR2: MDHEN and SYDVKM. The CDR3 loop spans 14 amino acids. Germline trimming cut 5 bases from V and 7 bases from J; bases unmatched to any gene: 8.